The 18 T cell receptor beta chains presented below share a single source sample, sequenced in a study of cytomegalovirus exposure and HLA in healthy donors. 13 Jbeta primers and 60 Vbeta primers were used for the PCR. Generated by immunoSEQ multiplex PCR, the TCRdb table keeps only in-frame clones and is missing some. The sample records 150,000 to 200,000 clones, approximately 81% being singletons. What was sequenced was PBMCs. The receptors were sampled from a woman aged 45-60 years in good health and CMV-seronegative.

This chain connects TRBV5-1 to TRBJ1-6; possibly TRBD1 for D (5 bases). Per the germline V gene, CDR1 is SGHRS and CDR2 is YFSETQ. The V and J ends lost 6 bases and 4 bases respectively, with 11 bases between them. This CDR3 is built from 14 residues. The CDR3 spells CASKGTYYNSPLHF. In DNA, the CDR3 is TGCGCCAGCAAAGGGACTTATTATAATTCACCCCTCCACTTT.

The chain employs TRBV7-2 and TRBJ2-1, with TRBD1 identical over 8 bases. The CDR3 totals 16 residues. The germline V gene has CDR1 SGHTA and CDR2 FQGNSA. V shed 5 bases and J 6 bases; nucleotides not matched to a gene: 12. The chain's CDR3 is CASSASPGTGFNEQFF. The CDR3, as DNA: TGTGCCAGCAGCGCGTCTCCAGGGACAGGATTCAATGAGCAGTTCTTC.

The V gene is TRBV21-1, the J gene TRBJ2-7; the table's D gene call, TRBD1, was not cross checked with the DNA. TRBV21-1 has pseudogene status. The CDR3 is made up of 15 amino acids. DNA of the CDR3: TGTGCCAGCAGCAACCGGGACAGGGGGCAATACGAGCAGTACTTC. This codes for CASSNRDRGQYEQYF.

The CDR3 DNA follows: TGTGCCAGCAGCAGCGGGGCGGGAGGGTCAAATGAGCAGTTCTTC. Residues: CASSSGAGGSNEQFF. The chain is built from TRBV7-3 and TRBJ2-1; 9 bases fit TRBD2. CDR1 and CDR2 from the germline V gene are SGHTA and FQGTGA. With V trimmed by 5 bases and J by 7 bases, 9 bases remained unmatched. The CDR3 length is 15 residues.

In its sample, this clone was seen once. This rearrangement joins TRBV6-6 to TRBJ2-7, with 10 bases identical to TRBD1. This CDR3 region has 13 residues. With 4 bases clipped from V and 4 bases from J, the junction kept 1 base outside the gene matches. Germline lookup yields CDR1 MNHNY and CDR2 SVGAGI (reference sequence). The chain's CDR3 is CASSSGQGYEQYF. The CDR3 DNA reads as TGTGCCAGCAGTTCGGGACAGGGGTACGAGCAGTACTTC.

The chain couples TRBV7-9 to TRBJ2-7, with 9 nucleotides matching TRBD2. The CDR3 is 14 residues long. Germline CDR1 is SEHNR and CDR2 is FQNEAQ (reference sequence). Trimming at V came to 5 bases and at J to 2 bases, leaving 4 bases not matched to a gene. The DNA for the CDR3 is TGTGCCAGCAGCCCGCCTAGCGGGGCCTACGAGCAGTACTTC. Protein product: CASSPPSGAYEQYF.

This chain links TRBV28 with TRBJ1-1; D gene uncertain. The CDR3 sequence is 13 residues long. Germline V gene lookup returns CDR1 MDHEN and CDR2 SYDVKM. The V and J ends lost 4 bases and 0 bases respectively, with 6 bases between them. As DNA, the CDR3 is TGTGCCAGCAGTTCCCCCTTGAACACTGAAGCTTTCTTT. The encoded protein is CASSSPLNTEAFF. The whole variable domain, filled in from reference TRBV28 and TRBJ1-1, reads DVKVTQSSRYLVKRTGEKVFLECVQDMDHENMFWYRQDPGLGLRLIYFSYDVKMKEKGDIPEGYSVSREKKERFSLILESASTNQTSMYLCASSSPLNTEAFFGQGTRLTVV.

This sequence joins TRBV28 and TRBJ1-1, with a weak D call TRBD1 (5 bases). The CDR3 totals 14 residues. The ends were cut back, 3 bases at V and 0 bases at J, with 8 bases in the middle. Germline V gene data show CDR1 as MDHEN and CDR2 as SYDVKM. The CDR3 bases are TGTGCCAGCAGTTTCGCAGGGATGAACACTGAAGCTTTCTTT. This codes for CASSFAGMNTEAFF.

The V call is TRBV29-1, the J call TRBJ2-3; 8 nucleotides agree with TRBD1. The germline V gene encodes CDR1 SQVTM and CDR2 ANQGSEA. With V trimmed by 6 bases and J by 0 bases, 2 bases remained unmatched. There are 13 residues in the CDR3. The CDR3 DNA sequence: TGCAGCGTCCGACAGGGGAGCACAGATACGCAGTATTTT. Translation: CSVRQGSTDTQYF.

The chain joins TRBV28 to TRBJ2-7; 8 positions agree with TRBD1. Unmatched junction bases numbered 5, after V lost 4 bases and J lost 6 bases. CDR1 is MDHEN, CDR2 SYDVKM, per germline. The CDR3 runs to 13 residues. The CDR3 protein is CASSSGQGVEQYF. CDR3 nucleotide sequence: TGTGCCAGCAGTTCAGGACAGGGAGTCGAGCAGTACTTC.

This rearrangement joins TRBV28 to TRBJ1-1, with 8 nucleotides matching TRBD1. The J segment lost 8 bases and the V segment lost 6 bases, leaving 5 bases of the junction unmatched. Germline lookup yields CDR1 MDHEN and CDR2 SYDVKM. This CDR3 is 12 amino acids long. Here the CDR3 reads CASSQRDREAFF. The CDR3 coding sequence is TGTGCCAGCAGCCAAAGGGACAGGGAAGCTTTCTTT.

The rearrangement uses TRBV11-2 and TRBJ2-1; no reliable D call. The CDR3 extends over 16 amino acids. The V end was cut by 1 base, the J end by 0 bases, with 10 bases between. Germline CDR1 SGHAT, CDR2 FQNNGV. The CDR3 loop reads CASSLVVVSSYNEQFF. For the CDR3, the DNA is TGTGCCAGCAGCTTAGTCGTGGTGAGCTCCTACAATGAGCAGTTCTTC.

This sequence joins TRBV7-2 and TRBJ1-1; D gene ambiguous. Germline loops: CDR1 SGHTA, CDR2 FQGNSA. V was cut by 1 base and J by 1 base, with 7 bases left in between. This CDR3 region has 14 residues. The chain's CDR3 is CASSLGQWNTEAFF. The CDR3 DNA reads TGTGCCAGCAGCTTAGGGCAGTGGAACACTGAAGCTTTCTTT.

The V and J genes are TRBV5-5 and TRBJ2-2; D is perhaps TRBD1 (5 bases). V dropped 1 base and J dropped 1 base, with 8 bases sitting between them. Germline CDR1 and CDR2: SGHKS and YYEKEE (reference sequence). The CDR3 has 15 amino acids. For the CDR3, the DNA is TGTGCCAGCAGCTTGACAGGCGGGAACACCGGGGAGCTGTTTTTT. Its protein product is CASSLTGGNTGELFF.

Here the CDR3 reads CASSEGLAGVETQYF. The CDR3 region has the DNA TGTGCCAGCAGTGAGGGACTAGCGGGAGTAGAGACCCAGTACTTC. The rearrangement links TRBV27 to TRBJ2-5; 14 bases line up with TRBD2. This CDR3 comprises 15 residues. CDR1 MNHEY and CDR2 SMNVEV come from the germline V gene (reference sequence). Trimming removed 5 bases from V and 4 bases from J; junction bases left unmatched: 3.

The chain uses TRBV28 and TRBJ1-2; D unclear. The CDR3 sequence is 11 residues long. Germline V gives CDR1 MDHEN, CDR2 SYDVKM. The germline V and J ends were trimmed by 3 bases and 7 bases, with 6 bases remaining between them. CDR3 protein: CASSFRSGYTF. The CDR3 DNA reads as TGTGCCAGCAGTTTCCGTAGTGGCTACACCTTC.

V usage is TRBV5-1 and J usage is TRBJ2-7, with D possibly TRBD1 on 5 matching bases. Germline CDR1 reads SGHRS; CDR2 reads YFSETQ. V lost 5 bases to trimming and J lost 0 bases, with 9 bases between them. The CDR3 is 13 amino acids. CDR3 DNA sequence: TGCGCCAGCAGGCAACAGGCCTCCTACGAGCAGTACTTC. Residues: CASRQQASYEQYF.

The chain is built from TRBV2 and TRBJ2-1; 9 bases map to TRBD1. J lost 5 bases, V lost 4 bases, and 6 bases had no gene match. The germline CDR1 and CDR2 sequences are SNHLY and FYNNEI. This CDR3 has 15 residues. In DNA, the CDR3 is TGTGCCAGCAGTGGGCCCGGGACAGGGCACAATGAGCAGTTCTTC. Encoded protein: CASSGPGTGHNEQFF. The full variable domain, with the rest looked up from reference TRBV2 and TRBJ2-1, is EPEVTQTPSHQVTQMGQEVILRCVPISNHLYFYWYRQILGQKVEFLVSFYNNEISEKSEIFDDQFSVERPDGSNFTLKIRSTKLEDSAMYFCASSGPGTGHNEQFFGPGTRLTVL.